The source of this T cell receptor beta chain is a study of cytomegalovirus exposure and HLA in healthy donors. The PCR used 60 Vbeta and 13 Jbeta primers. Produced via immunoSEQ multiplex PCR; TCRdb's table is partial and in-frame only. The repertoire has approximately 88,000 clones, roughly 79% of them found once; the top ten carry just over 1.4%. Germline lookup yields CDR1 SGHTA and CDR2 FQGTGA. The length of the CDR3 is 14 residues. Trimming removed 4 bases from V and 10 bases from J; junction bases left unmatched: 8. V is TRBV7-3 and J is TRBJ1-2, with 11 bases identical to TRBD1. The clonotype comes from a male donor in good health and CMV-seronegative. Material: PBMCs. The CDR3 DNA is TGTGCCAGCAGCTCTAACGGACAGGGGGCGGACTACACCTTC. Translating it yields CASSSNGQGADYTF.